This TCR beta chain was recorded in a study of T-cell reconstitution after alpha-beta-depleted transplantation in children. Library preparation (for TCRbeta) was performed with unique molecular identifiers. From the PCR reads, TCRdb called clonotypes with MiXCR, one entry per CDR3 protein. The sample records roughly 400,000 distinct CDR3 sequences, 43% being singletons. The CDR3 totals 13 residues. CDR1 is DFQATT, CDR2 SNEGSKA, per germline (reference sequence). Trimming removed 6 bases from V and 1 base from J; junction bases left unmatched: 5. Specimen: PBMCs, collected before TCRalphabeta/CD19-depleted stem cell transplant. The chain combines TRBV20-1 with TRBJ1-2, with 7 nucleotides matching TRBD1. This clonotype originated in a girl aged 2-10 years with aplastic anemia, due to receive a stem cell transplant. CDR3 residues: CSATTGSNYGYTF. CDR3 bases: TGCAGTGCCACGACAGGGAGTAACTATGGCTACACCTTC.